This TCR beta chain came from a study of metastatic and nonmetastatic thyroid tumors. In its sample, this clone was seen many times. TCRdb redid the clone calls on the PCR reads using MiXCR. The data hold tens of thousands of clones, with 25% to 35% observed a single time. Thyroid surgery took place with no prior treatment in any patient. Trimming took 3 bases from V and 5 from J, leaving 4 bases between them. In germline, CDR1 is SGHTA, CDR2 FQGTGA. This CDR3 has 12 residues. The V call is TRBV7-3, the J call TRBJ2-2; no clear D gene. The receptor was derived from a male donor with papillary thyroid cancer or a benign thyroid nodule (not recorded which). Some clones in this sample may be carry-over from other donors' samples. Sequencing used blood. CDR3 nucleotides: TGTGCCAGCAGCTTCATAACCGGGGAGCTGTTTTTT. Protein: CASSFITGELFF.